The source of this T cell receptor beta chain is a study of graft-versus-host responses after intestinal transplantation. Study-wide results and limits: The study associated peak circulating GvH clone levels with early post-transplant HvG declines.

Trimming left V 4 bases short and J 2 bases short, with 17 bases between. Germline values: CDR1 SGHRS, CDR2 YFSETQ. This CDR3 region has 16 residues. The assay was immunoSEQ multiplex PCR, and TCRdb's table has in-frame clones only and misses some. Of about 88,000 clones listed, about 95% are singletons. Concerning this clone: Its antigen is still unknown.

Sample: unstimulated CD4+ T cells sorted from spleen or lymph node cells, taken before transplant. The receptor was isolated from a human donor who was the organ donor for an intestinal transplant. The chain couples TRBV5-1 to TRBJ2-3; D ambiguous. CDR3 DNA sequence: TGCGCCAGCAGCATAGAAGGCGGCATTTTCACAGATACGCAGTATTTT. Residues: CASSIEGGIFTDTQYF.